Included here is one T cell receptor (beta chain) sequence, with context. Its antigen remains unidentified. It has no much larger one-base neighbor in the sample; base qualities were not kept. The data belong to a study of cytomegalovirus exposure and HLA in healthy donors (dated by TCRdb to 2017 to 2019). Notes on the research overall: A later analysis indicated that the 120 or so validation repertoires were generated on the platform also employed for the 600 to 750 repertoires of the first cohort. The study aimed to test whether signatures of past pathogen exposure could be identified by cataloging public T cell receptors. Along with the roughly 670-subject first cohort, a separate validation cohort of over a hundred different subjects was used. To predict cytomegalovirus infection status, the study brought together high-throughput TCR immunosequencing, statistical association of individual TCRs with disease status, and machine learning.

The donors belonged to the validation cohort of approximately 130 subjects, which was separate from the roughly 670-subject first cohort. Library creation used the immunoSEQ multiplex PCR assay. In the authors' own workflow: A statistical classification framework was built for diagnosing cytomegalovirus status from the catalog of TCR beta chain sequences. Sourced from immuneACCESS, this table was stored by TCRdb with only in-frame sequences that have V and J called. A share of the clones is absent; for the studies checked, an unresolved V gene accounts for under half, and the remainder has no known explanation. Clone size and V and J calls were adopted from that table, with D and trimming inferred from the DNA. The sample includes fewer than 100,000 clones, with less than 95% observed a single time. 2.5% to 4% of the sample comes from the top ten. Counted from cysteine to phenylalanine, this CDR3 has 16 amino acids. The sequence is cut down to CDR3 DNA, 48 bases in frame from base 1. V ends up 6 bases short and J 7 bases short, with an unmatched junction base count of 10. The germline V gene (reference sequence) provides CDR1 LNHDA and CDR2 SQIVND.

Study-wide conclusions, independent of this receptor: All 120 or so repertoires were used to score co-occurrence in the validation cohort in a later analysis, because that analysis had no HLA typing for the cohort. A total of roughly 160 TCR beta chains were listed by the study as associated with cytomegalovirus. Across donors, most TCR sequences were observed very rarely, whereas some public TCRs were present in many individuals. In vitro tests confirmed that three of the cytomegalovirus-associated TCR beta chains recognize cytomegalovirus antigens. Of the cluster scores, roughly 93% were above 0 in a later analysis, which found that TCRs clustered in the first cohort also tended to co-occur in the 95 to 150 validation repertoires. The classifier was reported to diagnose cytomegalovirus status with high specificity and sensitivity in both the original cohort and the validation cohort. The authors suggested that the approach could potentially be extended to other disease states and immunological phenotypes.

The sequence was collected from a woman between 18 and 29 years old in good health and CMV-seropositive. The chain was built from TRBV19 and TRBJ2-1, with 12 bases in between that match TRBD2. The sequenced sample consisted of PBMCs. The sequenced DNA is TGTGCCAGTAGGACCATACTAGCGGGAGGTCTTAATGAGCAGTTCTTC. Its product reads: CASRTILAGGLNEQFF. With all but the CDR3 taken from the reference TRBV19 and TRBJ2-1 genes, the full variable domain is: DGGITQSPKYLFRKEGQNVTLSCEQNLNHDAMYWYRQDPGQGLRLIYYSQIVNDFQKGDIAEGYSVSREKKESFPLTVTSAQKNPTAFYLCASRTILAGGLNEQFFGPGTRLTVL.